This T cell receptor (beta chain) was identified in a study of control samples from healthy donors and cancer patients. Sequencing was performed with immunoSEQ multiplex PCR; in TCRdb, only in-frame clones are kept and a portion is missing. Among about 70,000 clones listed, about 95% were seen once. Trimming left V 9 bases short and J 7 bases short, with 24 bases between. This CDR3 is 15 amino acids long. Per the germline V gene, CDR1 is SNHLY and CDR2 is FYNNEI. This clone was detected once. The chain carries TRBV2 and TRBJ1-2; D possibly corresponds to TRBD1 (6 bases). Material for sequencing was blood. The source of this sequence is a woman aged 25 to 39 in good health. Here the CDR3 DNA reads TGTGCCAGAGTCGTAACCCTACAGGGTTATGCTGGCTACACCTTC. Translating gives CARVVTLQGYAGYTF.